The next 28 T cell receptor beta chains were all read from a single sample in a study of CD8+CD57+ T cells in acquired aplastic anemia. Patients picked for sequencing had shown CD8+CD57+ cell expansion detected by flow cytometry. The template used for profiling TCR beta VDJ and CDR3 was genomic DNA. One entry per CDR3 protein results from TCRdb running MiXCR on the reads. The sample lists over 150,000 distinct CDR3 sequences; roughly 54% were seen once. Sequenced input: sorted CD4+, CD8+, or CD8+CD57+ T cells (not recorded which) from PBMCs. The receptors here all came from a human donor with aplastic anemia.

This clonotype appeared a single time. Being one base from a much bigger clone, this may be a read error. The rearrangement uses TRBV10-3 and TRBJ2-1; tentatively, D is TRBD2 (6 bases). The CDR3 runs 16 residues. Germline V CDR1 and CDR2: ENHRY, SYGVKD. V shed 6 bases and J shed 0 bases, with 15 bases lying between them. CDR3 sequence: CAISLDGGSSYNEQFF. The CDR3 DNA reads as TGTGCCATCAGCCTAGACGGGGGAAGCTCCTACAATGAGCAGTTCTTC.

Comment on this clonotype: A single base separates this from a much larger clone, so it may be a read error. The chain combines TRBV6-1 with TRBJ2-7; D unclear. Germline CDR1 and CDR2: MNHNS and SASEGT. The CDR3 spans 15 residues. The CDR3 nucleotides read TGTGCCAGCAGTGAAGGGCAGGCTATCTCCTACGAGCCGTACTTC. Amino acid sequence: CASSEGQAISYEPYF.

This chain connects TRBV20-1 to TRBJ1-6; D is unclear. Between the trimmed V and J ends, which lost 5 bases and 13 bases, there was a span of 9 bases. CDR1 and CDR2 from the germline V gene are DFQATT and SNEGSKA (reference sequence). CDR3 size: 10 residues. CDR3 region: CSAPVFPLHF. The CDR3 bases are TGCAGTGCTCCCGTATTTCCCCTCCACTTT.

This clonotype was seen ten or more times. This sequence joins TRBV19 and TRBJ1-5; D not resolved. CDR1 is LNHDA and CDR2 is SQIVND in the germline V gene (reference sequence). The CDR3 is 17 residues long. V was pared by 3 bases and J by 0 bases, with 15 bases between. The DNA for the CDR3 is TGTGCCAGTAGTATCGGGCATGGGGAGTTTAGCAATCAGCCCCAGCATTTT. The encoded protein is CASSIGHGEFSNQPQHF.

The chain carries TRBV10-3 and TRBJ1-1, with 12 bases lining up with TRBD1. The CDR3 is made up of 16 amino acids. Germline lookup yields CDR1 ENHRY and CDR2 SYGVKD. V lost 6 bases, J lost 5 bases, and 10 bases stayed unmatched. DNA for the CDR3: TGTGCCATCAGCGTTGGGGGGGACAGGGGGCTGACTGAAGCTTTCTTT. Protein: CAISVGGDRGLTEAFF.

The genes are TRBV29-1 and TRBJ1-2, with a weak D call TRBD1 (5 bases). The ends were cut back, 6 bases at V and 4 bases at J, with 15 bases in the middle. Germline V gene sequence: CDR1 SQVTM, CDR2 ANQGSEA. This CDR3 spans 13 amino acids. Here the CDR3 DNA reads TGCAGCGTAATCGGGGCCGACTCCTATGGCTACACCTTC. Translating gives CSVIGADSYGYTF.

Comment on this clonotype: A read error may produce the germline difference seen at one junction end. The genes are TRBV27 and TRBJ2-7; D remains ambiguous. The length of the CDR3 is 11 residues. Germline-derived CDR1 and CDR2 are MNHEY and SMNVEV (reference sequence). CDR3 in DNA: TGTGCCAGCAGTTTTGGGTACGGGCAGTACTTC. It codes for CASSFGYGQYF.

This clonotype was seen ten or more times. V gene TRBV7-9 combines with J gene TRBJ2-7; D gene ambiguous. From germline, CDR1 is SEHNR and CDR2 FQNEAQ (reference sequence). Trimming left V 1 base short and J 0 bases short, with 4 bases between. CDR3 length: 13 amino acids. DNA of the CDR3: TGTGCCAGCAGCTTAGTCAGCTCCTACGAGCAGTACTTC. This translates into CASSLVSSYEQYF.

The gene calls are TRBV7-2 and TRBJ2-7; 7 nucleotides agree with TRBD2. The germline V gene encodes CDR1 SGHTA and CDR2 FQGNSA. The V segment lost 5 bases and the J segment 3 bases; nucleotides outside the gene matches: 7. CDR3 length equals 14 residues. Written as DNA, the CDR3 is TGTGCCAGCAGCGGGGGAGGGCTAGTCTACGAGCAGTACTTC. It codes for CASSGGGLVYEQYF. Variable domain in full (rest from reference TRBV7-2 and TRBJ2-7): GAGVSQSPSNKVTEKGKDVELRCDPISGHTALYWYRQSLGQGLEFLIYFQGNSAPDKSGLPSDRFSAERTGGSVSTLTIQRTQQEDSAVYLCASSGGGLVYEQYFGPGTRLTVT.

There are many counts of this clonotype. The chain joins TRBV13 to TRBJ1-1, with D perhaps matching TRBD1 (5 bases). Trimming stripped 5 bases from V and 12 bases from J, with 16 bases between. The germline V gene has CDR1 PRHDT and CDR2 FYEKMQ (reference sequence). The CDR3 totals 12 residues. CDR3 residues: CASSPGGGETFF. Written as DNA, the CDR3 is TGTGCCAGCAGCCCCGGTGGGGGGGAAACTTTCTTT.

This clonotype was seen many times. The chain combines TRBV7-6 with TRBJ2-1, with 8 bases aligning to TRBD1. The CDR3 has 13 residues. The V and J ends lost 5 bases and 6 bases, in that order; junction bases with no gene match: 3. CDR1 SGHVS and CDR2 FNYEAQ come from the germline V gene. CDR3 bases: TGTGCCAGCAGCCCACAGGGGGGCAATGAGCAGTTCTTC. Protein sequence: CASSPQGGNEQFF.

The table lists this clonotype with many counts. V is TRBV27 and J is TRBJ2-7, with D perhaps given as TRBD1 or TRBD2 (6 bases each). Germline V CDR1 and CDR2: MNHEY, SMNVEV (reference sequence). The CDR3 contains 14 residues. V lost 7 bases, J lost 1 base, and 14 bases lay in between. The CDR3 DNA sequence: TGTGCCAGCACCAACAAGGGGGGATCCTACGAGCAGTACTTC. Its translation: CASTNKGGSYEQYF.

The CDR3 DNA is TGTGCCAGCAGTGGTGACACCAACACCGGGGAGCTGTTTTTT. It is translated as CASSGDTNTGELFF. This chain uses TRBV2 with TRBJ2-2; D is ambiguous. Germline V gene sequence: CDR1 SNHLY, CDR2 FYNNEI. V dropped 4 bases and J dropped 2 bases, with 8 bases sitting between them. There are 14 residues in the CDR3.

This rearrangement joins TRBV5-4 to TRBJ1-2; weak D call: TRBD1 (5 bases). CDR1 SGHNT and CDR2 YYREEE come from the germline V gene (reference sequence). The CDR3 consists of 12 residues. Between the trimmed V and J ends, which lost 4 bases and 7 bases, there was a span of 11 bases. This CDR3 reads CASSLQGSGYTF. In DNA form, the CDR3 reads TGTGCCAGCAGCCTTCAGGGATCTGGCTACACCTTC.

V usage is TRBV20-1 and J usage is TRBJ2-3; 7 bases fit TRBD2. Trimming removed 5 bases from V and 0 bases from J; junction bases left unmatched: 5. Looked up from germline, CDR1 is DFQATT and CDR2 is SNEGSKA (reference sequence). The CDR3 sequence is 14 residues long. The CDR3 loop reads CSAAGRESTDTQYF. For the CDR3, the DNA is TGCAGTGCTGCGGGGCGGGAGAGCACAGATACGCAGTATTTT.

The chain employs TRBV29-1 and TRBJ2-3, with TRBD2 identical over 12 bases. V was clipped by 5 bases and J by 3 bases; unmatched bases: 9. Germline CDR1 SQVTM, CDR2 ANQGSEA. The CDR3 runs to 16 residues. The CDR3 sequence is CSVSPGLAGLTDTQYF. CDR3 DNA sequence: TGCAGCGTTTCCCCCGGACTAGCGGGGCTTACAGATACGCAGTATTTT.

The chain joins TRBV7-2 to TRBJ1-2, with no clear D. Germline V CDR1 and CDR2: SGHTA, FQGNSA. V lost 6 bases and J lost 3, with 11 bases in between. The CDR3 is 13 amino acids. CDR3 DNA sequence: TGTGCCAGCAGTCCCGACACCTACTATGGCTACACCTTC. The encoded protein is CASSPDTYYGYTF.

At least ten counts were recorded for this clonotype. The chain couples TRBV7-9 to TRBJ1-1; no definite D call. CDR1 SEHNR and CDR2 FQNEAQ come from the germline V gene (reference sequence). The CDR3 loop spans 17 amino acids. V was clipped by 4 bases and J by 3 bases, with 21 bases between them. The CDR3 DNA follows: TGTGCCAGCAGCTCCGCCTCGTTTGGACGGGGAGACACTGAAGCTTTCTTT. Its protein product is CASSSASFGRGDTEAFF. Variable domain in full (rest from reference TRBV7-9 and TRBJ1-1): DTGVSQNPRHKITKRGQNVTFRCDPISEHNRLYWYRQTLGQGPEFLTYFQNEAQLEKSRLLSDRFSAERPKGSFSTLEIQRTEQGDSAMYLCASSSASFGRGDTEAFFGQGTRLTVV.

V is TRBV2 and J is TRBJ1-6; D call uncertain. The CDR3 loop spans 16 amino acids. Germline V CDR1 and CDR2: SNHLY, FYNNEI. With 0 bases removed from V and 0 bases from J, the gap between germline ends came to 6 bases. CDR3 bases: TGTGCCAGCAGTGAAGCTGAGATCTCCTATAATTCACCCCTCCACTTT. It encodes CASSEAEISYNSPLHF.

In DNA, the CDR3 is TGTGCCAGCGGACTAGCGGTTGAGCAGTTCTTC. It codes for CASGLAVEQFF. The V and J genes are TRBV2 and TRBJ2-1, with 10 bases lining up with TRBD2. CDR3 length: 11 residues. The V gene end was trimmed by 8 bases and the J gene end by 9 bases; junction bases not matched to a gene: 1. Germline CDR1 SNHLY, CDR2 FYNNEI.

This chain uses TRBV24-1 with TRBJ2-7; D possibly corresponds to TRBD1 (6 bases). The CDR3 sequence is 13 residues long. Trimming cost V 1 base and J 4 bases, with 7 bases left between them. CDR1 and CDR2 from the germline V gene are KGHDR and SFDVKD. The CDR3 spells CATSDFTGYEQYF. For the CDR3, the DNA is TGTGCCACCAGTGATTTCACAGGGTACGAGCAGTACTTC.

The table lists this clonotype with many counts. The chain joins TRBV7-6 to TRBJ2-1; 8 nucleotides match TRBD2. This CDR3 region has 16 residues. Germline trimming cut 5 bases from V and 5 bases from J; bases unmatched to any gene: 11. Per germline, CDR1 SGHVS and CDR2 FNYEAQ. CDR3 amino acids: CASSHITGGINNEQFF. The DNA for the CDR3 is TGTGCCAGCAGCCATATCACGGGGGGGATAAACAATGAGCAGTTCTTC.

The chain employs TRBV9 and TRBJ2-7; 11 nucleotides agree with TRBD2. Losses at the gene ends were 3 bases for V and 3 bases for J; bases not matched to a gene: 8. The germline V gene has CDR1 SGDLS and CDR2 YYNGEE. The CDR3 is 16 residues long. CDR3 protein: CASSAYTTSGSYEQYF. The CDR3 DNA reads TGTGCCAGCAGCGCGTATACCACTAGCGGGAGCTACGAGCAGTACTTC.

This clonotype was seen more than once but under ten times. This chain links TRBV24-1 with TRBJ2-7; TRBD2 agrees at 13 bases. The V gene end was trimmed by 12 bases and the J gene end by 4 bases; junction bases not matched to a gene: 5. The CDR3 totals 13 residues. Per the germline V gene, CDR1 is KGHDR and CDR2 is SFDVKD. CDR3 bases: TGTGCCCCTGGGACTAGCGGGGTTTACGAGCAGTACTTC. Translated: CAPGTSGVYEQYF.

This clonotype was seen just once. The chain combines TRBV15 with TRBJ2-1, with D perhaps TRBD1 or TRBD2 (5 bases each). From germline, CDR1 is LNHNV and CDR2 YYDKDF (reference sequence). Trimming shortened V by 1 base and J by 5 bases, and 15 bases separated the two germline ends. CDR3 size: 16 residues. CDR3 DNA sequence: TGTGCCACCAGCAGAGGGGGGTACGTCTCTGACAATGAGCAGTTCTTC. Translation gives CATSRGGYVSDNEQFF.

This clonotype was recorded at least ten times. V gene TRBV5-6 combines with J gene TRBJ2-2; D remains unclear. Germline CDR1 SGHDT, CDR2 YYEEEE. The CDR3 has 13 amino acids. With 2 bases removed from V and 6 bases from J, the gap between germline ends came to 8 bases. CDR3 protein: CASSFTISGELFF. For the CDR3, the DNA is TGTGCCAGCAGCTTTACGATATCCGGGGAGCTGTTTTTT.

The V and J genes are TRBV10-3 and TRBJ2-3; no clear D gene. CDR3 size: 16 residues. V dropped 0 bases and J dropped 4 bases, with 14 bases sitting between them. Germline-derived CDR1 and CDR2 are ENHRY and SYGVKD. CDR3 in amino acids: CAISESRQVSADTQYF. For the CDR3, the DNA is TGTGCCATCAGTGAGTCGCGGCAGGTGTCCGCAGATACGCAGTATTTT.

The DNA of the CDR3 is TGCAGTGCTGGACTAGTGGGCGAGCAGTACTTC. The encoded protein is CSAGLVGEQYF. V and J are TRBV20-1 and TRBJ2-7; TRBD2 matches 7 bases. V shed 5 bases, J shed 6 bases, and the junction held 4 bases outside the gene matches. Germline CDR1 DFQATT, CDR2 SNEGSKA (reference sequence). CDR3 length: 11 amino acids.